These T cell receptor beta chains were read from a single sample in a study of immune cell composition in non-small cell lung cancer. Generated by immunoSEQ multiplex PCR, the TCRdb table keeps only in-frame clones and is missing some. Seen here are several thousand clones, less than 85% observed once, and the top ten hold about 4.9%. Material for sequencing was non-adjacent lung tissue. Source of these receptors: a human donor with non-small cell lung cancer. Both conserved end residues are part of each CDR3. Fields, in order: D gene, clone size, J gene, V gene, CDR3 protein, CDR3 DNA. A D gene is named only where the DNA matches it firmly. Clone size is not always given. Where it is, it says once, few, many or a class for expanded clones.

TRBD2 . TRBJ2-5 TRBV11-3 CASSLPWGSSGRVGETQYF TGTGCCAGCAGCCTACCTTGGGGGAGTAGCGGGAGGGTTGGAGAGACCCAGTACTTC
TRBD2 . TRBJ2-2 TRBV4-1 CASSRGMAGAKGELFF TGCGCCAGCAGCCGCGGTATGGCGGGAGCTAAAGGGGAGCTGTTTTTT
TRBD2 . TRBJ2-3 TRBV9 CASSVSASGGKDTQYF TGTGCCAGCAGCGTGTCGGCTAGCGGGGGTAAAGATACGCAGTATTTT
. . TRBJ1-6 TRBV30 CAWGDGLLRAGYSYNSPLHF TGTGCCTGGGGTGACGGCCTCCTACGCGCGGGGTACAGCTATAATTCACCCCTCCACTTT
TRBD1 . TRBJ2-2 TRBV19 CASDRGPTGELFF TGTGCCAGCGACAGGGGCCCAACAGGGGAGCTGTTTTTT
. . TRBJ1-2 TRBV6-5 CASSSGQYGYTF TGTGCCAGCAGTTCCGGACAGTATGGCTACACCTTC
. . TRBJ2-3 TRBV5-1 CASSFQTLTDTQYF TGCGCCAGCAGCTTTCAGACTCTCACAGATACGCAGTATTTT
TRBD2 . TRBJ2-7 TRBV7-2 CASSLSGGAQPEQYF TGTGCCAGCAGCTTGAGCGGGGGGGCCCAACCCGAGCAGTACTTC
TRBD2 . TRBJ2-3 TRBV19 CASSKDAGGLTDTQYF TGTGCCAGTAGTAAAGACGCGGGAGGTCTCACAGATACGCAGTATTTT
TRBD2 . TRBJ2-1 TRBV6-6 CASIPQRGDPYNEQFF TGTGCCAGCATTCCGCAGCGGGGAGATCCCTACAATGAGCAGTTCTTC
TRBD2 . TRBJ2-2 TRBV6-6 CASRRGTTTFTGELFF TGTGCCAGCAGGAGAGGGACTACCACCTTCACCGGGGAGCTGTTTTTT
TRBD1 medium-sized TRBJ1-5 TRBV28 CASRGQGPNQPQHF TGTGCCAGCAGGGGACAGGGACCCAATCAGCCCCAGCATTTT
. . TRBJ2-1 TRBV30 CAWSAVERSYNEQFF TGTGCCTGGAGTGCTGTTGAGCGGTCCTACAATGAGCAGTTCTTC
. . TRBJ1-2 TRBV7-2 CASSPTVYYGYTF TGTGCCAGCAGCCCAACAGTTTACTATGGCTACACCTTC
. once TRBJ2-2 TRBV25-1 CASSELRGGELFF TGTGCCAGCAGTGAATTACGGGGCGGGGAGCTGTTTTTT
TRBD2 once TRBJ2-3 TRBV7-2 CASSLPGGGRSDTQYF TGTGCCAGCAGCTTGCCCGGGGGGGGACGTTCGGATACGCAGTATTTT